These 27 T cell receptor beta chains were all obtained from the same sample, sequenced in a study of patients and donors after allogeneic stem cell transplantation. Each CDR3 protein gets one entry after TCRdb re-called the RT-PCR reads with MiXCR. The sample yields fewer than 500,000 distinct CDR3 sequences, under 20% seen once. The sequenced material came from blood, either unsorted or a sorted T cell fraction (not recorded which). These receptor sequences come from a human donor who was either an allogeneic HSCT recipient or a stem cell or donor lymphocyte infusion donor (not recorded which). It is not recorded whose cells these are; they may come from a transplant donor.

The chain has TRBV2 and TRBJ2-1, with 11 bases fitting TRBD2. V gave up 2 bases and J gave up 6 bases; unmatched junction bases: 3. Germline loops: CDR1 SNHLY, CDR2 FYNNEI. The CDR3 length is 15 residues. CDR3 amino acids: CASSETLAGVNEQFF. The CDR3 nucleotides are TGTGCCAGCAGTGAAACACTAGCGGGAGTCAATGAGCAGTTCTTC.

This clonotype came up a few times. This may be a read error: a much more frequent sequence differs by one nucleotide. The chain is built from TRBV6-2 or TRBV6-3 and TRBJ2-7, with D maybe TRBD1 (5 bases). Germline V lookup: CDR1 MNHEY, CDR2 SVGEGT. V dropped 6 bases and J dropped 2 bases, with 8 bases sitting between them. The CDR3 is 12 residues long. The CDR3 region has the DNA TGTGCCAGCAGCCGGACAACCTACGAGCAGTACTTC. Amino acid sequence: CASSRTTYEQYF.

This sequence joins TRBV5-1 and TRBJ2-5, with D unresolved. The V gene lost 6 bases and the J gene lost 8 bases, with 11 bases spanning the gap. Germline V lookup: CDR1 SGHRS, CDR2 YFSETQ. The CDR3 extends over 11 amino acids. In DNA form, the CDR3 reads TGCGCCAGCACGGTGGGCGAAACCCAGTACTTC. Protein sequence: CASTVGETQYF.

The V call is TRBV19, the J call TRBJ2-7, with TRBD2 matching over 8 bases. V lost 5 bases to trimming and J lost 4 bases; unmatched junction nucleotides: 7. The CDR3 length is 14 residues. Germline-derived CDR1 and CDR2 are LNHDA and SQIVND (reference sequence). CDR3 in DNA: TGTGCCAGTAGTTGGGGACTAGGGAGTTACGAGCAGTACTTC. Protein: CASSWGLGSYEQYF.

The CDR3 coding sequence is TGTGCCAGCAGCTTAGTTACCGGGGGGGCCGGTGGGCAGTTCTTC. Residues: CASSLVTGGAGGQFF. This chain uses TRBV7-2 with TRBJ2-1; 8 bases are shared with TRBD2. CDR3 length: 15 amino acids. The J segment lost 12 bases and the V segment lost 1 base, leaving 11 bases of the junction unmatched. CDR1 is SGHTA and CDR2 is FQGNSA in the germline V gene.

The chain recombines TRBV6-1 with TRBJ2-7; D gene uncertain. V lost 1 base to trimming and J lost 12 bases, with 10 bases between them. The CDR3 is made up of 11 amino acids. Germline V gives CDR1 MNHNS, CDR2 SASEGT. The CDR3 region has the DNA TGTGCCAGCAGTGAAGGAAGGGCACCGTACTTC. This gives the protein CASSEGRAPYF.

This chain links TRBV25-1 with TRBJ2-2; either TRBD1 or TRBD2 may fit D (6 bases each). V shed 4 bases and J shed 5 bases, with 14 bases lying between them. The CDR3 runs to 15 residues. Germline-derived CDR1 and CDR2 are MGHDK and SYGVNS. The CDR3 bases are TGTGCCAGCAGTGTTAGGGGGGCCCTAACCGGGGAGCTGTTTTTT. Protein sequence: CASSVRGALTGELFF.

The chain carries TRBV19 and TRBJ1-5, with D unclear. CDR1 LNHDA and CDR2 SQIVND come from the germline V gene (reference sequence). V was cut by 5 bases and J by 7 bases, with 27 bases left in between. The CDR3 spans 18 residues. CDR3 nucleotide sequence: TGTGCCAGTAGTCTTAACGGGCCGAACACTGGCGGATGGCAGCCCCAGCATTTT. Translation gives CASSLNGPNTGGWQPQHF.

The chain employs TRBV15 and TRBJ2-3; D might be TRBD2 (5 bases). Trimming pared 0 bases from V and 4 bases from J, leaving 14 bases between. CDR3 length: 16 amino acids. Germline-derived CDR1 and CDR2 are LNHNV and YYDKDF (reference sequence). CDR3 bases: TGTGCCACCAGCAGAGATCAGAGGGATAGGGCAGATACGCAGTATTTT. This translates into CATSRDQRDRADTQYF.

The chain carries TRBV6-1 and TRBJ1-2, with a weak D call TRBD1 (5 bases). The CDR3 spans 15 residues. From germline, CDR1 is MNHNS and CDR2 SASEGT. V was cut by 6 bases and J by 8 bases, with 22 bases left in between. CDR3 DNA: TGTGCCAGCAGCCCCACTCGGGGGGGATTCTACGGCTACACCTTC. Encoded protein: CASSPTRGGFYGYTF.

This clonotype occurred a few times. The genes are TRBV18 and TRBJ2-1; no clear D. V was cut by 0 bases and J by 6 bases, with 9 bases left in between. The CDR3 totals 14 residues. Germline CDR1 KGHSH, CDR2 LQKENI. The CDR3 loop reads CASSPPRLINEQFF. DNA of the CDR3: TGTGCCAGCTCACCACCCAGATTAATCAATGAGCAGTTCTTC.

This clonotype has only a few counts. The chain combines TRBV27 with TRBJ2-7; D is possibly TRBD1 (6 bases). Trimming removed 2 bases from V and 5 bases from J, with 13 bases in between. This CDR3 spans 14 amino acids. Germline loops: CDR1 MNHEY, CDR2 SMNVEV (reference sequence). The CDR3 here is CASSLLGGIDEQYF. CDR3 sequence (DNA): TGTGCCAGCAGTTTACTTGGGGGCATTGACGAGCAGTACTTC.

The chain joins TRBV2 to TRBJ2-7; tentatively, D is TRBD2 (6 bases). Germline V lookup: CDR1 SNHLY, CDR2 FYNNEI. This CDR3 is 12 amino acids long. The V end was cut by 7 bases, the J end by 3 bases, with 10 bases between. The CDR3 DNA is TGTGCCAGCACGGGGGATGTCTACGAGCAGTACTTC. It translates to CASTGDVYEQYF.

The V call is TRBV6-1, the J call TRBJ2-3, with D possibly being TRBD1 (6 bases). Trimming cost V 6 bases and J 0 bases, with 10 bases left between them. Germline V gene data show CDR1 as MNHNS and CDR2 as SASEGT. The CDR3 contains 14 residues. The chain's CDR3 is CASSRDTSTDTQYF. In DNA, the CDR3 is TGTGCCAGCAGCCGGGACACCAGCACAGATACGCAGTATTTT.

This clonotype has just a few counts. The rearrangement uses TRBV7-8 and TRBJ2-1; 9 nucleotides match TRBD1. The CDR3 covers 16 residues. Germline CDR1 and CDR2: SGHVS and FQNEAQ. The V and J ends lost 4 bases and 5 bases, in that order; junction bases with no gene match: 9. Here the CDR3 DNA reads TGTGCCAGCAGCTCGGCCGGGACAGGGTCCGACAATGAGCAGTTCTTC. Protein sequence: CASSSAGTGSDNEQFF.

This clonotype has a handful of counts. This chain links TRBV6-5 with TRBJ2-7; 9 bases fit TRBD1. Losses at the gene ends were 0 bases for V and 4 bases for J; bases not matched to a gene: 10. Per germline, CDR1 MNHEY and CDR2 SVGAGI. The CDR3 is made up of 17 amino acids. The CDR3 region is CASSYSNSRDRVYEQYF. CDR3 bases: TGTGCCAGCAGTTACTCGAATAGTAGGGACAGGGTATACGAGCAGTACTTC.

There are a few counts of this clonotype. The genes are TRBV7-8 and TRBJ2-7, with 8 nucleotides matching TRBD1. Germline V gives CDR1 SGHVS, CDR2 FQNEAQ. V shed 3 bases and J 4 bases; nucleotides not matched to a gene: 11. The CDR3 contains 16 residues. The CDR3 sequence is CASSLRTGTGGYEQYF. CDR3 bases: TGTGCCAGCAGCTTGCGTACCGGGACAGGAGGGTACGAGCAGTACTTC.

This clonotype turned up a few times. This CDR3 reads CASMADLNTEAFF. In nucleotides, the CDR3 is TGCGCCAGCATGGCAGACCTGAACACTGAAGCTTTCTTT. The rearrangement uses TRBV5-1 and TRBJ1-1; D gene uncertain. Germline V gene lookup returns CDR1 SGHRS and CDR2 YFSETQ. The CDR3 sequence is 13 residues long. The ends were cut back, 6 bases at V and 0 bases at J, with 9 bases in the middle.

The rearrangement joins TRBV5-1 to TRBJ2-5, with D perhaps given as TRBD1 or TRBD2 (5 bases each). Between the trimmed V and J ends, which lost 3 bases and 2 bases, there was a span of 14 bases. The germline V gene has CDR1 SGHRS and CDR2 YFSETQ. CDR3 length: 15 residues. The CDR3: CASSSFPGRQETQYF. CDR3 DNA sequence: TGCGCCAGCAGCTCATTCCCGGGGCGACAAGAGACCCAGTACTTC.

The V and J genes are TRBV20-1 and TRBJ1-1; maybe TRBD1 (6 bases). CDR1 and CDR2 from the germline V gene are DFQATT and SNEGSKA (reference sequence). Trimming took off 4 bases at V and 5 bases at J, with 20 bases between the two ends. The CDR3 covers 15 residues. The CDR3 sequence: CSATSPDSLRTEAFF. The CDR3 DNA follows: TGCAGTGCTACCTCTCCGGACAGCCTCCGGACTGAAGCTTTCTTT.

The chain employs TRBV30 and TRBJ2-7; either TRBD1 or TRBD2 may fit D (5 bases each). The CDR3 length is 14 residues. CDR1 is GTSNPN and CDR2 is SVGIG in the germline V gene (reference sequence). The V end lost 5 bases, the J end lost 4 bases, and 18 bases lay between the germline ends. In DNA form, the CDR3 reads TGTGCCTGGGTCCCCGGGACCGAACTGTACGAGCAGTACTTC. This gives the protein CAWVPGTELYEQYF.

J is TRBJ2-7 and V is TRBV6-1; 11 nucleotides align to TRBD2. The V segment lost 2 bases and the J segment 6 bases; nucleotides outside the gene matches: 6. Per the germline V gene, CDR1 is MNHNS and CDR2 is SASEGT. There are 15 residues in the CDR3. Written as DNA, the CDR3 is TGTGCCAGCAGTGAACTGACAGGACTAGCGGGCGAGCAGTACTTC. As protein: CASSELTGLAGEQYF.

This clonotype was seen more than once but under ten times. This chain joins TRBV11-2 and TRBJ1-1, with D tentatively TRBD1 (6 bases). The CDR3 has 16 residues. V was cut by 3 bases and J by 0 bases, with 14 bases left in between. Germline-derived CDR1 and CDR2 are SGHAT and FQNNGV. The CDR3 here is CASSFDGGGMNTEAFF. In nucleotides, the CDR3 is TGTGCCAGCAGCTTCGACGGAGGGGGAATGAACACTGAAGCTTTCTTT.

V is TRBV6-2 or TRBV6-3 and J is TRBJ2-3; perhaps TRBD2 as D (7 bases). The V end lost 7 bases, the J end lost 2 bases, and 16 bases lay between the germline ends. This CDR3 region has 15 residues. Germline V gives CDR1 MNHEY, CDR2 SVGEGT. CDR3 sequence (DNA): TGTGCCAGCAAGGTGGGGGGGCTTAACACAGATACGCAGTATTTT. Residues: CASKVGGLNTDTQYF.

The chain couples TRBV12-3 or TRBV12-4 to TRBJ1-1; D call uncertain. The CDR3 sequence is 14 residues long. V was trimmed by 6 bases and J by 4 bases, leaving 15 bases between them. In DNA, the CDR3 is TGTGCCAGCAGAGGCCGGGCCCCAGGCACTGAAGCTTTCTTT. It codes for CASRGRAPGTEAFF.

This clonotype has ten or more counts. The chain's CDR3 is CASSLVGTGNTGELFF. The CDR3 bases are TGCGCCAGCAGCTTGGTGGGGACAGGGAACACCGGGGAGCTGTTTTTT. This rearrangement joins TRBV5-1 to TRBJ2-2; 8 nucleotides align to TRBD1. CDR3 size: 16 residues. J was trimmed by 1 base and V by 0 bases; bases with no gene match: 2. CDR1 and CDR2 from the germline V gene are SGHRS and YFSETQ.

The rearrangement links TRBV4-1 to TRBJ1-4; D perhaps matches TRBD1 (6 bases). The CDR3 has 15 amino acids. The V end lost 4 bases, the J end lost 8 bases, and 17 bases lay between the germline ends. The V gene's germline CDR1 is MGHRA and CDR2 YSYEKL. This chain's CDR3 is CASSRAQGSIEKLFF. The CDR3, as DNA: TGCGCCAGCAGCCGAGCACAGGGTTCTATCGAAAAACTGTTTTTT.